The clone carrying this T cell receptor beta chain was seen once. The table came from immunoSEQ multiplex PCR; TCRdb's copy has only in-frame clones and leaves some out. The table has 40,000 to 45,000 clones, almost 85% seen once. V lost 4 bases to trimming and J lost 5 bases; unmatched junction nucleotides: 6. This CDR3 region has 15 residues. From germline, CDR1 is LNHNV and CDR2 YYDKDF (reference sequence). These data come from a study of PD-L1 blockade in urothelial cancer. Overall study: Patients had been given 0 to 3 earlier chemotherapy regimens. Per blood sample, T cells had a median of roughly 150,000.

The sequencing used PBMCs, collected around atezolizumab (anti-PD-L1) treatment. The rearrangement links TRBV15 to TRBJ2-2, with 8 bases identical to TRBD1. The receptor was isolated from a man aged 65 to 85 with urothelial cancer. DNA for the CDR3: TGTGCCACCAGCAAAGACAGGGGACGGACCGGGGAGCTGTTTTTT. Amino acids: CATSKDRGRTGELFF.